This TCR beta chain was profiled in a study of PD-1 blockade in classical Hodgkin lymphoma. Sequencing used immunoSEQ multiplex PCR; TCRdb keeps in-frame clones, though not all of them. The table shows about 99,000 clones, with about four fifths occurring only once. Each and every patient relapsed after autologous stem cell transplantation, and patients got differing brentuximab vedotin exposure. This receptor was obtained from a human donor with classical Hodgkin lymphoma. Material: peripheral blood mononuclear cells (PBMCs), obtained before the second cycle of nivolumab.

The CDR3 nucleotides read TGCGCCAGCAGTGAGCCCTTTATGACAGGGGTCTCCCTGGATCAGCCCCAGCATTTT. Its translation is CASSEPFMTGVSLDQPQHF. The chain uses TRBV10-1 and TRBJ1-5; 8 bases line up with TRBD1. The trim removed 2 bases at V and 5 bases at J, leaving 17 bases unmatched. The CDR3 has 19 residues. Germline assignment: CDR1 WNHNN and CDR2 SYGVQD (reference sequence).